This T cell receptor beta chain is from a study of T cells in localized non-small cell lung cancer (dated by TCRdb to 2018 to 2020). Looking at the study overall: Comparing tumors with uninvolved tumor-adjacent lungs, the study looked at the T cell repertoires of fewer than 250 patients with early-stage NSCLC. The cohort consisted of 200 to 250 treatment-naive NSCLC patients whose localized lung tumors had been resected. Of the NSCLC patients, 129 were male and 85 to 110 were female, and the mean age was about 69 years. Results the study describes overall, beyond this receptor: Higher T cell density in blood was associated with longer overall survival, whereas higher clonality in adjacent lung was associated with shorter survival. Uninvolved tumor-adjacent lung showed the highest T cell clonality, higher than tumor, which suggests more focused antigenic responses in the adjacent lung. Multi-region tumor sequencing was not performed, so intratumor heterogeneity could not be excluded. Because the study design was exploratory, TCR variables were selected using unadjusted p-values without false-discovery rate correction. A median of roughly 60 of the top 100 tumor clones were detected in paired uninvolved adjacent lung, and about 29 of these tumor clones were also found among the top 100 clones of the paired uninvolved adjacent lung.

Concerning this clone itself: The antigen it binds to is not known. Base-call qualities are not available, and no considerably larger clone is one nucleotide away.

The immunoSEQ Assay was used to sequence TCR beta CDR3 regions from DNA. The published analysis was carried out like this. T cell density was computed as TCR beta template counts normalized to usable DNA estimated by amplifying housekeeping genes. Richness was estimated using the preseqR package, with extrapolation to 400,000 templates for PBMC samples and to 120,000 templates for tissue samples. Clonality was defined as one minus Pielou's evenness. Differential abundance testing on productive amino-acid clonotypes, with a minimum total count of 5 and an alpha of 0.1, was used to identify tissue-enriched TCRs. The Jaccard Index and the Morisita Overlap Index were used to measure repertoire overlap between compartments. GLIPH grouped TCR beta CDR3s together with public tetramer-defined viral CDR3s, and a viral motif had to include at least three viral sequences and show V-gene enrichment. As stored in TCRdb, this immuneACCESS dataset retains in-frame rearrangements with V and J assigned. A fraction of the clones does not appear; measured against another copy, unresolved V genes explain less than half of the discrepancy, and the remainder lacks a known reason. The V and J calls and the clone size are those of that table, but D and trimming were determined from the DNA. Across this sample there are about 47,000 clones, with around 83% seen only once. Together, the top ten hold 2% to 2.5% of the sample.

From the cysteine through the phenylalanine, the CDR3 covers 17 amino acids. Just CDR3 DNA is preserved here, 51 bases in frame from base 1. The germline V gene specifies SNHLY as CDR1 and FYNNEI as CDR2. V drops 5 bases and J drops 4 bases, leaving 20 bases in between. At diagnosis, peripheral blood, uninvolved tumor-adjacent lung and tumor were collected and stored as a combination of fresh-frozen and FFPE material. Blood samples were analyzed as peripheral blood mononuclear cells for TCR repertoire profiling. The TCR originated in a man aged 40 to 70 with stage II lung adenocarcinoma. Here the chain combines TRBV2 and TRBJ1-4; a confident D gene designation cannot be given. Sequenced here: PBMCs, sampled before any cancer treatment. The base sequence is TGTGCCAGCAGTCACCCCGAATACTATACGGTTAATGAAAAACTGTTTTTT. Translation gives CASSHPEYYTVNEKLFF.